The text below deals with one T cell receptor (beta chain). Germline V lookup: CDR1 SQVTM, CDR2 ANQGSEA. This CDR3 comprises 14 residues. Between the trimmed V and J ends, which lost 4 bases and 7 bases, there was a span of 17 bases. The CDR3 regions of TCR beta were amplified from RNA transcripts. Carried out on the TCR CDR3, a first-round RT-PCR used the HTBI primer set. TCRdb re-called the multiplex PCR reads through MiXCR, storing one row per CDR3 protein. Here the sample spans 500,000 to 600,000 distinct CDR3 sequences, about 45% being singletons. The sample originates from a study of T cells in Graves' hyperthyroidism and ophthalmopathy.

The sample was peripheral blood or thyroid tissue (not recorded which). The rearrangement uses TRBV29-1 and TRBJ1-5, with a weak D call TRBD1 (5 bases). This TCR came from a woman between 18 and 29 years old with Graves' hyperthyroidism. CDR3 residues: CSVVGLAGGQPQHF. The CDR3 DNA follows: TGCAGCGTTGTAGGACTAGCGGGGGGGCAGCCCCAGCATTTT.